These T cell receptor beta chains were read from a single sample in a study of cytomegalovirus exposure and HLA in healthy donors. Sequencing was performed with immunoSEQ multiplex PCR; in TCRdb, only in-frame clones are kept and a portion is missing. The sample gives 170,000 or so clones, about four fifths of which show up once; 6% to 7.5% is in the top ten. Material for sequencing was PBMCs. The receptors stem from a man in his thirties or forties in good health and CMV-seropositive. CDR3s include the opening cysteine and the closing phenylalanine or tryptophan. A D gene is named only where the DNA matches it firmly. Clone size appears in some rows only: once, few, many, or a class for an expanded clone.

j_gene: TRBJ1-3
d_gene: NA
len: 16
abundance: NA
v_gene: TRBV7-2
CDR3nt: TGTGCCAGCAGCAACAGCCCCGAAAAAATCGGAAACACCATATATTTT
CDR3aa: CASSNSPEKIGNTIYF

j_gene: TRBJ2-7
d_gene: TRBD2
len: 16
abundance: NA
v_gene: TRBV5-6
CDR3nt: TGTGCCAGCAGCCGCTTCACTAGCGGGGGCCCCTACGAGCAGTACTTC
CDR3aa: CASSRFTSGGPYEQYF

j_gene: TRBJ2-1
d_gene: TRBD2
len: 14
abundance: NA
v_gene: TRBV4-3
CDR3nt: TGCGCCAGCAGCCAAGGGACTAGCCTCAATGAGCAGTTCTTC
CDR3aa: CASSQGTSLNEQFF

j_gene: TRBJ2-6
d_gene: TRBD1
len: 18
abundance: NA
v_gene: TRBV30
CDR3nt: TGTGCCTGGAGTTGGCTAGGGGACAGGGGATCTGGGGCCAACGTCCTGACTTTC
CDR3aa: CAWSWLGDRGSGANVLTF

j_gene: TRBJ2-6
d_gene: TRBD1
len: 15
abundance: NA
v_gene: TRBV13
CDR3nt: TGTGCCAGCAGCGTTACAGGGGCTGGGGCCAACGTCCTGACTTTC
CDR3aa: CASSVTGAGANVLTF

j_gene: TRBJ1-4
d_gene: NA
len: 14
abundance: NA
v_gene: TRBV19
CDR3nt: TGTGCCAGTACCACCATTGGACAGCCTGAAAAACTGTTTTTT
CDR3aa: CASTTIGQPEKLFF

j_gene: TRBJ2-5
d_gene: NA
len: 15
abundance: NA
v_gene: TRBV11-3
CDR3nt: TGTGCCAGCAGCTTAGGGGCTAGCTGGCAAGAGACCCAGTACTTC
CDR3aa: CASSLGASWQETQYF

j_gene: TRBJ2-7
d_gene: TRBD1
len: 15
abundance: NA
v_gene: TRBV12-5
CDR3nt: TGTGCTAGTGGGACAGGGGCTATTAGCTCCTACGAGCAGTACTTC
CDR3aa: CASGTGAISSYEQYF

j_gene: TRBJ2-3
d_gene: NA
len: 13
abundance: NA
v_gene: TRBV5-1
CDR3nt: TGCGCCAGCAGCGTCGGGAGCACAGATACGCAGTATTTT
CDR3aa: CASSVGSTDTQYF

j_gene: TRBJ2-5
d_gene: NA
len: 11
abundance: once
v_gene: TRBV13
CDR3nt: TGTGCCAGCAGCTTAGGGACACCCCAGTACTTC
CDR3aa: CASSLGTPQYF

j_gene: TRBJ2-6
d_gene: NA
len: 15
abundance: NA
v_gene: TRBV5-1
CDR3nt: TGCGCCAGCAGCTTGGCGACAGGAGGGGCCAACGTCCTGACTTTC
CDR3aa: CASSLATGGANVLTF

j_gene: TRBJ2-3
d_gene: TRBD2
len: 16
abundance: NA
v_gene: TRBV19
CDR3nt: TGTGCCAGCACTATTAGCGGGCCGGATAGCACAGATACGCAGTATTTT
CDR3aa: CASTISGPDSTDTQYF

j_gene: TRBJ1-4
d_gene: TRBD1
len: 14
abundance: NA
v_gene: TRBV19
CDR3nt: TGTGCCAGTAGTGGGACAGCTGCTAATGAAAAACTGTTTTTT
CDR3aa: CASSGTAANEKLFF

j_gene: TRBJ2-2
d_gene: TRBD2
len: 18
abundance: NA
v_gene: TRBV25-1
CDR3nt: TGTGCCAGCAGCCCCCTAAGCGGGAGGCACGCGAACACCGGGGAGCTGTTTTTT
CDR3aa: CASSPLSGRHANTGELFF

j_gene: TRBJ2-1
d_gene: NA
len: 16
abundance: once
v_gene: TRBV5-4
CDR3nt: TGTGCCAGCAGCTTGGGGGCCGTTAGGTCCTACAATGAGCAGTTCTTC
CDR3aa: CASSLGAVRSYNEQFF

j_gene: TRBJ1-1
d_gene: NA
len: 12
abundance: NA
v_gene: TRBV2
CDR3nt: TGTGCCAGCCAACAGGGTTACACTGAAGCTTTCTTT
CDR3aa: CASQQGYTEAFF

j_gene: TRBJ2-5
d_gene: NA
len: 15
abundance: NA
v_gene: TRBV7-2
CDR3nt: TGTGCCAGCAGCTTAAATGGGGTTGGCGGGGAGACCCAGTACTTC
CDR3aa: CASSLNGVGGETQYF

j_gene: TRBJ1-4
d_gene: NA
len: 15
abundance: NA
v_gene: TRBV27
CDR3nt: TGTGCCAGCAGTTTATTCGCGGGGGCATCTGAAAAACTGTTTTTT
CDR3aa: CASSLFAGASEKLFF

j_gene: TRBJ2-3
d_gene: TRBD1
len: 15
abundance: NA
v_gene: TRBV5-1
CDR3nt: TGCGCCAGCAGCGAAGCCGGGACAGGACCTGATACGCAGTATTTT
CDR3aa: CASSEAGTGPDTQYF

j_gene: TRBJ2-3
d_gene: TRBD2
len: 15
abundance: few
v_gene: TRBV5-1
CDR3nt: TGCGCCAGCAGCCTGGAGGGAGCGGGGGCAGATACGCAGTATTTT
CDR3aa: CASSLEGAGADTQYF

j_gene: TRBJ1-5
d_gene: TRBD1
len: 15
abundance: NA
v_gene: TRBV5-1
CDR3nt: TGCGCCAGCAGATCCGGGACAGGGGTCAATCAGCCCCAGCATTTT
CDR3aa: CASRSGTGVNQPQHF

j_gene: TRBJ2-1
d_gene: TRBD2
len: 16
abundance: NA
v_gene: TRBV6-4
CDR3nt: TGTGCCAGCAGTGACTCTGCGGGAGGACGGTACAATGAGCAGTTCTTC
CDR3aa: CASSDSAGGRYNEQFF

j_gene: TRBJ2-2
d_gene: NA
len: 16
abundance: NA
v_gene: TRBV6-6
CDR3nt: TGTGCCAGCAGTTACGATTCCGGGGTGAGCACCGGGGAGCTGTTTTTT
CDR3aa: CASSYDSGVSTGELFF

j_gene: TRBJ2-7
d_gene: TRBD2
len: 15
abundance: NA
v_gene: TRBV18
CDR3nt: TGTGCCAGCTCAGGAGAGACTAGCGCCTCTTACGAGCAGTACTTC
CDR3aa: CASSGETSASYEQYF

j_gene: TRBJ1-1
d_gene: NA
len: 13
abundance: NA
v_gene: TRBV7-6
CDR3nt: TGTGCCAGCAGCTTAGCGGGGGCCACTGAAGCTTTCTTT
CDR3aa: CASSLAGATEAFF

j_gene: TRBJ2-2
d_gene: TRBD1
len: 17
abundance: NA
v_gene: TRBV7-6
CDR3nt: TGTGCCAGCAGCCCCGGGCCCCGGGACAGGGCCACCGGGGAGCTGTTTTTT
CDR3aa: CASSPGPRDRATGELFF

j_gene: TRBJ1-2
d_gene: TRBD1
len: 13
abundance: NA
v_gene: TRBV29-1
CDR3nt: TGCAGCGTTGAAGCACGGACAGGGTTTGGCTACACCTTC
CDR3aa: CSVEARTGFGYTF

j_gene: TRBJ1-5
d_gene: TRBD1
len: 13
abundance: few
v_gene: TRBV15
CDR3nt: TGTGCCACCTCGGACAGGGGGCTTCAGCCCCAGCATTTT
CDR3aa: CATSDRGLQPQHF

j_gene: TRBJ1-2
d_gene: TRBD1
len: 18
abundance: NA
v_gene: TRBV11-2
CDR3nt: TGTGCCAGCAGCTTAGGAGGCGGCAGGGGGTTCCCTAACTATGGCTACACCTTC
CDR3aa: CASSLGGGRGFPNYGYTF

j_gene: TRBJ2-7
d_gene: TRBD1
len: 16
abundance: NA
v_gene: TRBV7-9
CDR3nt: TGTGCCAGCAGCTCCGGGACAGGGAGAAGCTCCTACGAGCAGTACTTC
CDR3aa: CASSSGTGRSSYEQYF

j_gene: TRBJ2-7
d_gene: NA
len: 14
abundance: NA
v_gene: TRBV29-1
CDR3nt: TGCAGCGCCGAGAGTCTATATGGGCCCTACGAGCAGTACTTC
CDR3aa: CSAESLYGPYEQYF

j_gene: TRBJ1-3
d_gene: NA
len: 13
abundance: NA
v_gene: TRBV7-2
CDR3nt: TGTGCCAGCAGCACATCCTCTGGAAACACCATATATTTT
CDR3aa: CASSTSSGNTIYF

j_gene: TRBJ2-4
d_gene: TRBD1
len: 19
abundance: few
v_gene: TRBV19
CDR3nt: TGTGCCAGTAGTCCCCGGAGGACAGGGGTCAGTGGTGACAAAAACATTCAGTACTTC
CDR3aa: CASSPRRTGVSGDKNIQYF

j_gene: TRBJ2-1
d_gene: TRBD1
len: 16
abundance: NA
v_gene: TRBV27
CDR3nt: TGTGCCAGCCGCCAGGCCGGGACAGGGCGGTACAATGAGCAGTTCTTC
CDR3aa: CASRQAGTGRYNEQFF

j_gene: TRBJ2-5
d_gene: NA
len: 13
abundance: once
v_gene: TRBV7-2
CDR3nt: TGTGCCAGCAGCATACTAGTTTCGGAGACCCAGTACTTC
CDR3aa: CASSILVSETQYF

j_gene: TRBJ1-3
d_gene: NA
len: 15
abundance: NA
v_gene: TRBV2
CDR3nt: TGTGCCAGCAGTGAGGCGGGGGCATCTGGAAACACCATATATTTT
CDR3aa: CASSEAGASGNTIYF

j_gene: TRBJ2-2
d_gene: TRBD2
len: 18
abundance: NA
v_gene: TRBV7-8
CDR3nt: TGTGCCAGCAGCTTAGCTAAGGGGAGCGGGAGGAAGGCCGGGGAGCTGTTTTTT
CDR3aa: CASSLAKGSGRKAGELFF

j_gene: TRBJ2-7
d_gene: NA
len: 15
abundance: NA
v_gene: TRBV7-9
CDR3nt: TGTGCCAGCAGCAGGGACATTACCGCAGTCTACGAGCAGTACTTC
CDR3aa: CASSRDITAVYEQYF

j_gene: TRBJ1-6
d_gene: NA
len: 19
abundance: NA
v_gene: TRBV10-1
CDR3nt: TGCGCCAGCAGTGAGTCTAGCCAGTCCCCTCCAGTCTATAATTCACCCCTCCACTTT
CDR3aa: CASSESSQSPPVYNSPLHF

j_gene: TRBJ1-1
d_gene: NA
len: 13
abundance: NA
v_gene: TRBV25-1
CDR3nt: TGTGCCAGCACCTACTACACGAACACTGAAGCTTTCTTT
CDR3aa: CASTYYTNTEAFF

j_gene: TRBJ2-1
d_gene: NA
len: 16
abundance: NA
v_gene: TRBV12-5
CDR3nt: TGTGCTAGTGGTTTGGTACTTAAACAGGACTACAATGAGCAGTTCTTC
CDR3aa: CASGLVLKQDYNEQFF

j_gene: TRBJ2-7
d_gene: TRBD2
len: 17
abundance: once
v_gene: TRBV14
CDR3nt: TGTGCCAGCAGCCAACGGTCTAGCGGGATTTATTCCTACGAGCAGTACTTC
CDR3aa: CASSQRSSGIYSYEQYF

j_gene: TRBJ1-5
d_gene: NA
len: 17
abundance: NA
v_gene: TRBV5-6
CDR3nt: TGTGCCAGCAGCTTGAGGGTCAGGGCAAATAGCAATCAGCCCCAGCATTTT
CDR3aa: CASSLRVRANSNQPQHF

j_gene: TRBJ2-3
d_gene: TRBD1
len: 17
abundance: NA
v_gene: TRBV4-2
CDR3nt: TGTGCCAGCAGCCAAGAACCGGGACAGGACATCACAGATACGCAGTATTTT
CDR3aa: CASSQEPGQDITDTQYF

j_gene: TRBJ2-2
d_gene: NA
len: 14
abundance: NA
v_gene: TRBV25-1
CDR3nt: TGTGCCACCTCGGAGAGCGGTCGGCCCGGGGAGCTGTTTTTT
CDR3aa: CATSESGRPGELFF

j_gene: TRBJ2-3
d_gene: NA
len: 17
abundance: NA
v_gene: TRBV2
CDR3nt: TGTGCCCTTACCCAGCGCCGGCCGTATGGGTCTGAGGATACGCAGTATTTT
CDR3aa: CALTQRRPYGSEDTQYF

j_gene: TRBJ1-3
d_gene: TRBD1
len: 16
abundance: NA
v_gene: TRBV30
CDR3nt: TGTGCCCATGCAACCCGTTCAGGGGGCTCTGGAAACACCATATATTTT
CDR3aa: CAHATRSGGSGNTIYF

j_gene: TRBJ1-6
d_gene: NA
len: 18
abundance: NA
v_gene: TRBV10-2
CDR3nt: TGCGCCAGCAGTGATTTTCGGACAGTCGTAGGGGGTAATTCACCCCTCCACTTT
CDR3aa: CASSDFRTVVGGNSPLHF

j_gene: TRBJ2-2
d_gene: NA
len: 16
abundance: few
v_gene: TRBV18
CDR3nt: TGTGCCAGCTCACCCAGCAGGGAAAGCACGACCGGGGAGCTGTTTTTT
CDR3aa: CASSPSRESTTGELFF

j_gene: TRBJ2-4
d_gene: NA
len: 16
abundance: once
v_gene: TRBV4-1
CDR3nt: TGCGCCAGCAGCCAAGCTCCGTCCTTGGCCAAAAACATTCAGTACTTC
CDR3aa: CASSQAPSLAKNIQYF

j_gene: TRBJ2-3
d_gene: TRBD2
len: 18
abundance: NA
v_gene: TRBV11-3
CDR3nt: TGTGCCAGCAGCCTAGGTGCGTTGGCTAGCGGGACGACAGATACGCAGTATTTT
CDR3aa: CASSLGALASGTTDTQYF

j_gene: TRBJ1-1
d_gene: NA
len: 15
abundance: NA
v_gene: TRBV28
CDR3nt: TGTGCCAGCAGTTCTCCGGGACTGAGGGACACTGAAGCTTTCTTT
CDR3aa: CASSSPGLRDTEAFF

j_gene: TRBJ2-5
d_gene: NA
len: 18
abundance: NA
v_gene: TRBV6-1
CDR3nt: TGTGCCAGCAGTGAATTGCGTTCGGGCGCGGGGGCTCAAGAGACCCAGTACTTC
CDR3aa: CASSELRSGAGAQETQYF